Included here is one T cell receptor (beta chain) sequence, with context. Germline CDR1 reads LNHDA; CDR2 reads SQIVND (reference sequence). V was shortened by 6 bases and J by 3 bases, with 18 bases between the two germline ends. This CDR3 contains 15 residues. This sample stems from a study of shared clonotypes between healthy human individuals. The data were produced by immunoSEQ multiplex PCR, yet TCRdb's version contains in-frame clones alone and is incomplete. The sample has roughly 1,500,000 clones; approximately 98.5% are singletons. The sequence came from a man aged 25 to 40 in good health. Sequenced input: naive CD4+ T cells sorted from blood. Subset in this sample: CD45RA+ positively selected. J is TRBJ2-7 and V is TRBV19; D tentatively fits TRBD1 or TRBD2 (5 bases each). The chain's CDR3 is CASSPGWGPLYEQYF. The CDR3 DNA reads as TGTGCCAGTAGCCCGGGGTGGGGACCCCTCTACGAGCAGTACTTC.